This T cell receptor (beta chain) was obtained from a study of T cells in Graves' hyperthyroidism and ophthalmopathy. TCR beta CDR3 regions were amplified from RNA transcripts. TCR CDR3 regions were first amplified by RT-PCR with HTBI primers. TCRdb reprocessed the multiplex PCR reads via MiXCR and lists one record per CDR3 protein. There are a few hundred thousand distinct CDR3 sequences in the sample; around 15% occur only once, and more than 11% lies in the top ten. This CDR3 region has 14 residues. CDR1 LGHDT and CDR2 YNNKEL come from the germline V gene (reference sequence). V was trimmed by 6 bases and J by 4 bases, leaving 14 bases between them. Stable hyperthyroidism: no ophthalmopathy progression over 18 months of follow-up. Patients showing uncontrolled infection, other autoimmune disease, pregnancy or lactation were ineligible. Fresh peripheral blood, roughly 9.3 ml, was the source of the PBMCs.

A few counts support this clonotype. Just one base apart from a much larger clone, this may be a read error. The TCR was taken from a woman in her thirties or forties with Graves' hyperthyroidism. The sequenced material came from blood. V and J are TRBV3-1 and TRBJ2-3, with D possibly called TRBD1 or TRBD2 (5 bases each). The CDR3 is CASSPGASPDTQYF. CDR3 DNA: TGTGCCAGCAGTCCCGGGGCTAGCCCAGATACGCAGTATTTT.